This passage covers 21 T cell receptor beta chains from one sample sequenced in a study of immune cell composition in non-small cell lung cancer. Repertoires were generated with immunoSEQ multiplex PCR, while TCRdb's copy carries only in-frame clones and drops some. The table lists thousands of clones, roughly two thirds of them singletons, with about 10% in the top ten. Normal lung was sampled as far from the tumour as possible, at least 3 cm. Sequenced sample: non-adjacent lung tissue. Receptors were obtained from a human donor with non-small cell lung cancer.

The J gene is TRBJ2-1, the V gene TRBV30, with 8 bases identical to TRBD2. There are 15 residues in the CDR3. CDR1 and CDR2 (germline): GTSNPN, SVGIG (reference sequence). J gave up 7 bases and V 4 bases, and 12 bases lay outside the gene matches. This CDR3 reads CAWTRGGTGRNEQFF. For the CDR3, the DNA is TGTGCCTGGACCCGGGGGGGAACTGGACGGAATGAGCAGTTCTTC.

The J gene is TRBJ2-7, the V gene TRBV9; TRBD2 is a possible D gene (6 bases). Trimming cost V 3 bases and J 7 bases, with 20 bases left between them. In germline, CDR1 is SGDLS, CDR2 YYNGEE. The CDR3 length is 15 residues. CDR3 in DNA: TGTGCCAGCAGCGGGCCCGGGGGTTTCTCGGGGGAGCAGTACTTC. The encoded protein is CASSGPGGFSGEQYF.

The chain is built from TRBV7-9 and TRBJ2-2, with D possibly being TRBD2 (5 bases). Germline V lookup: CDR1 SEHNR, CDR2 FQNEAQ (reference sequence). This CDR3 is 14 amino acids long. V was trimmed by 10 bases and J by 6 bases, leaving 18 bases between them. CDR3 sequence (DNA): TGTGCCACCGAACTAGGCCAGGCCTCCGGGGAGCTGTTTTTT. It is translated as CATELGQASGELFF.

This clone is medium-sized (0.01 to 0.1%). The chain has TRBV9 and TRBJ2-3; a possible D gene is TRBD2 (5 bases). The CDR3 covers 17 residues. V lost 0 bases to trimming and J lost 3 bases, with 17 bases between them. Germline V CDR1 and CDR2: SGDLS, YYNGEE. CDR3 region: CASSVGSDSAGTDTQYF. The CDR3 DNA sequence: TGTGCCAGCAGCGTAGGGTCGGACTCGGCCGGAACAGATACGCAGTATTTT. The whole variable domain, remainder taken from reference TRBV9 and TRBJ2-3, is DSGVTQTPKHLITATGQRVTLRCSPRSGDLSVYWYQQSLDQGLQFLIQYYNGEERAKGNILERFSAQQFPDLHSELNLSSLELGDSALYFCASSVGSDSAGTDTQYFGPGTRLTVL.

The rearrangement uses TRBV18 and TRBJ2-1; D perhaps matches TRBD1 (6 bases). The germline gives CDR1 KGHSH, CDR2 LQKENI. The germline V and J ends were trimmed by 3 bases and 3 bases, with 15 bases remaining between them. The CDR3 length is 16 residues. The DNA of the CDR3 is TGTGCCAGCTCACCTCCCCGGGACACCAACTACAATGAGCAGTTCTTC. Amino acid sequence: CASSPPRDTNYNEQFF.

This clone is medium-sized in the sample. The rearrangement joins TRBV6-6 to TRBJ2-7, with unresolved D. Trimming stripped 0 bases from V and 2 bases from J, with 8 bases between. This CDR3 region has 14 residues. Germline V gene data show CDR1 as MNHNY and CDR2 as SVGAGI (reference sequence). As DNA, the CDR3 is TGTGCCAGCAGTTACTCCAGGATTCCCTACGAGCAGTACTTC. Amino acids: CASSYSRIPYEQYF.

The rearrangement links TRBV7-9 to TRBJ2-7; TRBD1 matches at 8 bases. Germline V gives CDR1 SEHNR, CDR2 FQNEAQ (reference sequence). The V segment lost 2 bases and the J segment 4 bases; nucleotides outside the gene matches: 10. This CDR3 is 16 amino acids long. CDR3 protein: CASSLPIGTGGYEQYF. In nucleotides, the CDR3 is TGTGCCAGCAGCTTACCCATCGGGACAGGTGGTTACGAGCAGTACTTC.

The genes are TRBV14 and TRBJ2-3, with D possibly matching TRBD1 (5 bases). Per germline, CDR1 SGHDN and CDR2 FVKESK. The CDR3 is 14 residues long. V lost 10 bases, J lost 4 bases, and 18 bases lay in between. In nucleotides, the CDR3 is TGTGCCACCGCTCCAGGGCCTGGGTCAGATACGCAGTATTTT. Translating it yields CATAPGPGSDTQYF.

Notes on this clone: Other DNA sequences within the sample encode an identical CDR3. This chain joins TRBV2 and TRBJ1-5, with 8 bases lining up with TRBD1. The germline V gene has CDR1 SNHLY and CDR2 FYNNEI. With 6 bases clipped from V and 2 bases from J, the junction kept 6 bases outside the gene matches. The CDR3 runs to 15 residues. In DNA, the CDR3 is TGTGCCAGCAGAGAACAGACAGGGGGCAATCAGCCCCAGCATTTT. Translated, it gives CASREQTGGNQPQHF.

The V call is TRBV7-2, the J call TRBJ1-6; D is unclear. This CDR3 region has 14 residues. Looked up from germline, CDR1 is SGHTA and CDR2 is FQGNSA. The V end lost 3 bases, the J end lost 8 bases, and 11 bases lay between the germline ends. This chain's CDR3 is CASSFDMRDSPLHF. The CDR3 DNA reads as TGTGCCAGCAGCTTTGATATGAGGGATTCACCCCTCCACTTT.

The chain has TRBV28 and TRBJ2-1; 9 nucleotides match TRBD2. There are 15 residues in the CDR3. The germline V gene has CDR1 MDHEN and CDR2 SYDVKM. V was pared by 2 bases and J by 4 bases, with 3 bases of the junction left unmatched. CDR3 region: CASSLPTSGYNEQFF. In DNA, the CDR3 is TGTGCCAGCAGTTTACCGACTAGCGGTTACAATGAGCAGTTCTTC.

This chain links TRBV5-7 with TRBJ2-2, with 7 bases lining up with TRBD2. TRBV5-7 is an ORF for which the function is uncertain. This CDR3 is built from 16 residues. The ends lost 5 bases at V and 4 bases at J; junction bases unmatched: 11. DNA of the CDR3: TGTGCCAGCAGTGTTGGGGGGGACCGTAGCACCGGGGAGCTGTTTTTT. This codes for CASSVGGDRSTGELFF.

The rearrangement uses TRBV9 and TRBJ2-3; 14 nucleotides agree with TRBD2. The V and J ends lost 6 bases and 4 bases, in that order; junction bases with no gene match: 4. Germline CDR1 is SGDLS and CDR2 is YYNGEE. CDR3 length: 15 amino acids. CDR3 protein: CASNRLAGGSDTQYF. In nucleotides, the CDR3 is TGTGCCAGCAACCGACTAGCGGGAGGGTCAGATACGCAGTATTTT.

The genes are TRBV7-2 and TRBJ2-4; possibly TRBD2 for D (6 bases). Per the germline V gene, CDR1 is SGHTA and CDR2 is FQGNSA. The ends were cut back, 1 base at V and 12 bases at J, with 10 bases in the middle. The CDR3 is 12 residues long. The CDR3 nucleotides read TGTGCCAGCAGCTTAGAAGGAGCGGGTCAGTACTTC. It yields the protein CASSLEGAGQYF.

V is TRBV5-4 and J is TRBJ2-2, with 7 bases lining up with TRBD1. The CDR3 is made up of 14 amino acids. The germline gives CDR1 SGHNT, CDR2 YYREEE (reference sequence). The V segment lost 9 bases and the J segment 2 bases; nucleotides outside the gene matches: 7. CDR3 coding DNA: TGTGCCACATACCGGGACAGCAACACCGGGGAGCTGTTTTTT. Translated: CATYRDSNTGELFF.

The chain links TRBV6-6 to TRBJ2-7; TRBD2 matches 8 bases. The CDR3 consists of 14 residues. With 4 bases clipped from V and 2 bases from J, the junction kept 4 bases outside the gene matches. The germline V gene has CDR1 MNHNY and CDR2 SVGAGI (reference sequence). The CDR3 sequence: CASSWGLGAYEQYF. Here the CDR3 DNA reads TGTGCCAGCAGTTGGGGACTAGGAGCCTACGAGCAGTACTTC.

The V and J genes are TRBV6-1 and TRBJ2-7; 8 bases are shared with TRBD1. The V gene end was trimmed by 4 bases and the J gene end by 5 bases; junction bases not matched to a gene: 13. This CDR3 has 16 residues. Germline V CDR1 and CDR2: MNHNS, SASEGT. CDR3 region: CASSGLPGTGSHEQYF. DNA for the CDR3: TGTGCCAGCAGTGGTCTCCCCGGGACAGGTTCTCACGAGCAGTACTTC.

A single count supports this clone. The chain has TRBV6-1 and TRBJ1-5; D unclear. This CDR3 has 15 amino acids. V was pared by 7 bases and J by 0 bases, with 13 bases between. Germline assignment: CDR1 MNHNS and CDR2 SASEGT. CDR3 in amino acids: CASTRAGDSNQPQHF. The DNA for the CDR3 is TGTGCCAGCACCCGAGCCGGGGATAGCAATCAGCCCCAGCATTTT.

J is TRBJ2-7 and V is TRBV5-5; TRBD2 matches 9 bases. The CDR3 consists of 13 residues. Trimming cost V 8 bases and J 3 bases; bases outside gene matches: 6. Germline V gene sequence: CDR1 SGHKS, CDR2 YYEKEE (reference sequence). The CDR3 region has the DNA TGTGCCAGTGCGGCTAGCGGGGACTACGAGCAGTACTTC. Its protein is CASAASGDYEQYF.

J is TRBJ1-2 and V is TRBV4-3; D is perhaps TRBD1 (6 bases). The CDR3 is made up of 16 amino acids. The V gene lost 4 bases and the J gene lost 5 bases, with 20 bases spanning the gap. Germline V gives CDR1 LGHNA, CDR2 YSLEER. The CDR3 region is CASSRRSNRVAYGYTF. In nucleotides, the CDR3 is TGCGCCAGCAGCCGCAGGTCAAACAGGGTTGCTTATGGCTACACCTTC.

This chain joins TRBV18 and TRBJ2-5; unclear D gene. Germline V gives CDR1 KGHSH, CDR2 LQKENI. The CDR3 loop spans 12 amino acids. V dropped 6 bases and J dropped 5 bases, with 10 bases sitting between them. The CDR3 sequence is CASSPSRETQYF. For the CDR3, the DNA is TGTGCCAGCTCCCCCTCCAGGGAGACCCAGTACTTC.